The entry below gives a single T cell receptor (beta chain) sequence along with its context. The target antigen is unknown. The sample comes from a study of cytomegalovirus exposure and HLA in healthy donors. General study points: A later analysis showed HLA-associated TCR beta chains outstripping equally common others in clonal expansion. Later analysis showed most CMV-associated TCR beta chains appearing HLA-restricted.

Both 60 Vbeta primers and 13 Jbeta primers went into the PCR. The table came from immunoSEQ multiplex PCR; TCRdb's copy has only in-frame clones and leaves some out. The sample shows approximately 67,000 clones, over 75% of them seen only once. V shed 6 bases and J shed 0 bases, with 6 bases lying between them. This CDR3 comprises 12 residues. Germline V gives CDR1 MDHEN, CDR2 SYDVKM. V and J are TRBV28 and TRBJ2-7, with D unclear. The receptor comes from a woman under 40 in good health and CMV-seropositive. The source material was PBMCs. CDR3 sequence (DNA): TGTGCCAGCAGATCCAGCTCCTACGAGCAGTACTTC. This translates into CASRSSSYEQYF.